This T cell receptor beta chain was sequenced in a study of OX40 agonist ivuxolimab in advanced cancers. Broader study findings: Clonal expansion among partial responders at 0.1-3.0 mg/kg ranked near the lowest. Several nonresponders also turned out to have low normalized T-cell clonal expansion. At 0.1 to 3.0 mg/kg and by week 6, clonal expansion occurred in CD4+ and CD8+ blood T cells.

Sequencing used immunoSEQ multiplex PCR; TCRdb keeps in-frame clones, though not all of them. The sample lists some 41,000 clones, roughly 91% occurring once. Germline CDR1 is LGHNA and CDR2 is YNFKEQ. The V segment lost 1 base and the J segment 6 bases; nucleotides outside the gene matches: 10. The CDR3 spans 17 residues. Concerning this clone itself: Antigen: not known.

The sequence came from an adult with an advanced solid tumor such as melanoma, head and neck, liver or kidney cancer. Sequenced material: CD4+ or CD8+ T cells sorted from blood, taken in a trial of the OX40 agonist ivuxolimab. The rearrangement uses TRBV4-2 and TRBJ2-7; 12 bases map to TRBD2. The CDR3 region is CASSQVWSGLAGIEQYF. CDR3 DNA: TGTGCCAGCAGCCAAGTGTGGTCAGGACTAGCGGGGATCGAGCAGTACTTC.